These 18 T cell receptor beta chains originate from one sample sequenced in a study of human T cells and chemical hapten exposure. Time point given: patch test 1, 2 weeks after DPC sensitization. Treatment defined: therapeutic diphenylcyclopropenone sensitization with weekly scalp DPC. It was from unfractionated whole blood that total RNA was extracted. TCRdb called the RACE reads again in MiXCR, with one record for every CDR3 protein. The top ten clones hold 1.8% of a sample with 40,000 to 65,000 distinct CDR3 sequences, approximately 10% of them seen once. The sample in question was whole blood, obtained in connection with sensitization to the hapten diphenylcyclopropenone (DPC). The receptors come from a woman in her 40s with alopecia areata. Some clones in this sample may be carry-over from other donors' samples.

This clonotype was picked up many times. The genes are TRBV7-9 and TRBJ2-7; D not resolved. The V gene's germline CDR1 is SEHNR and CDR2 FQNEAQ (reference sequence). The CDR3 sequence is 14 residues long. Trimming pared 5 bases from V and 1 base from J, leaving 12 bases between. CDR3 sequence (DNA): TGTGCCAGCAGCGATAGGCACACGTCCTACGAGCAGTACTTC. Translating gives CASSDRHTSYEQYF.

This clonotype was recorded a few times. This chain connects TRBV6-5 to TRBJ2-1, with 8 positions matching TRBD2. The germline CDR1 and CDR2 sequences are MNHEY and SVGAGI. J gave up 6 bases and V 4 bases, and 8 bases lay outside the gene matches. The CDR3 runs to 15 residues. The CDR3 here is CASSSSGSGINEQFF. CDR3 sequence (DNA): TGTGCCAGCAGTTCCTCGGGTAGCGGGATCAATGAGCAGTTCTTC.

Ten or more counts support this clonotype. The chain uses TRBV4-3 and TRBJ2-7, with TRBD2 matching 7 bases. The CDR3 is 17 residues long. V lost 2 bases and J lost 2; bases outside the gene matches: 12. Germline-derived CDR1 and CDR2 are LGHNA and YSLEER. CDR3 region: CASSQFFAGVKTYEQYF. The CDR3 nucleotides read TGCGCCAGCAGCCAATTTTTCGCGGGGGTGAAGACCTACGAGCAGTACTTC.

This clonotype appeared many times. CDR3 sequence reads: CASRRTGNGQPQHF. For the CDR3, the DNA is TGTGCCAGCAGGCGGACAGGGAACGGTCAGCCCCAGCATTTT. The chain is built from TRBV6-2 or TRBV6-3 and TRBJ1-5; TRBD1 matches at 8 bases. Germline CDR1 MNHEY, CDR2 SVGEGT. J gave up 6 bases and V 6 bases, and 7 bases lay outside the gene matches. This CDR3 region has 14 residues.

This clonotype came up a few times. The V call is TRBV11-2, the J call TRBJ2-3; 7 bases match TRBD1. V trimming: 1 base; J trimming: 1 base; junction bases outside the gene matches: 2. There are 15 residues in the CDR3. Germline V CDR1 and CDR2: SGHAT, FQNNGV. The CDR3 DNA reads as TGTGCCAGCAGCTTAGCGGGGACAGGCACAGATACGCAGTATTTT. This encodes CASSLAGTGTDTQYF.

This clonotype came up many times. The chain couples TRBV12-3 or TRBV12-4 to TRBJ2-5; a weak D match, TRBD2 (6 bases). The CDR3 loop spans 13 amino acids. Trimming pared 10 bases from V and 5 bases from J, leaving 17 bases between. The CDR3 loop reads CATKKDAGETQYF. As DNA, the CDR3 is TGTGCCACTAAAAAGGACGCGGGGGAGACCCAGTACTTC.

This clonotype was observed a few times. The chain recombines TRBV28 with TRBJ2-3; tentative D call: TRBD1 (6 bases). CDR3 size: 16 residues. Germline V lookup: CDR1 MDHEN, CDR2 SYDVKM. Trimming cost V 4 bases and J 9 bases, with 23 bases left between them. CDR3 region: CASSSLLESQGGTQYF. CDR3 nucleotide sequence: TGTGCCAGCAGTTCCCTTCTAGAGTCACAGGGTGGGACGCAGTATTTT.

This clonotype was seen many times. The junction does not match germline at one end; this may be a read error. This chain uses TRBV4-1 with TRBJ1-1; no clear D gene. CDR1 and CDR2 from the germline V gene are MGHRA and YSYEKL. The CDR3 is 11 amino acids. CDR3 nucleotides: TGCGCCAGCAGCCTCCTTTTGGGTAAAGTGTTC. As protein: CASSLLLGKVF.

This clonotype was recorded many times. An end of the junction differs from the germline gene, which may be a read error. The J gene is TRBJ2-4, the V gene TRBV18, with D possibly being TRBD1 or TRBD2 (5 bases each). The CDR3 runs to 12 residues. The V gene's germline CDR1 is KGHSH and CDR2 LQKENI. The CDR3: CASSRNSGTQTF. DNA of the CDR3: TGTGCCAGCTCACGAAACTCCGGGACCCAGACCTTC. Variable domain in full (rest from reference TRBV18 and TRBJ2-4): NAGVMQNPRHLVRRRGQEARLRCSPMKGHSHVYWYRQLPEEGLKFMVYLQKENIIDESGMPKERFSAEFPKEGPSILRIQQVVRGDSAAYFCASSRNSGTQTFGAGTRLSVL.

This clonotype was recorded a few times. CDR3 nucleotide sequence: TGTGCCAGCTCACCCAGAGGGGACTCCTACGAGCAGTACTTC. Translated: CASSPRGDSYEQYF. V gene TRBV18 combines with J gene TRBJ2-7; tentatively, D is TRBD1 or TRBD2 (5 bases each). This CDR3 contains 14 residues. Trimming pared 3 bases from V and 0 bases from J, leaving 9 bases between. Germline V gene data show CDR1 as KGHSH and CDR2 as LQKENI.

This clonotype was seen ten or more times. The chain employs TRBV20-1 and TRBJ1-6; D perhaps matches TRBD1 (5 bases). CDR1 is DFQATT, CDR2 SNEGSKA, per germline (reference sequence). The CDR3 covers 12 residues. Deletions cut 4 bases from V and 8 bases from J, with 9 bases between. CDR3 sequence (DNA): TGCAGTGCTACAGGAGGGGATTCACCCCTCCACTTT. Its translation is CSATGGDSPLHF.

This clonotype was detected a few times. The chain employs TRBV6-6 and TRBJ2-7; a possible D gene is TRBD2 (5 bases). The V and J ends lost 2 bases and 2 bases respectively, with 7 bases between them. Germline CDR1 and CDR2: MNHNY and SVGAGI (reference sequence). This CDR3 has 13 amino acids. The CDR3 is CASSYRETYEQYF. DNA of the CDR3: TGTGCCAGCAGTTACAGGGAGACCTACGAGCAGTACTTC.

CDR3 in DNA: TGTGCCAGCAGTTACGATCGGGGGTCGCATGAGCAGTTCTTC. This encodes CASSYDRGSHEQFF. The V gene is TRBV6-5, the J gene TRBJ2-1, with a tentative D call TRBD2 (6 bases). From germline, CDR1 is MNHEY and CDR2 SVGAGI. V lost 2 bases to trimming and J lost 8 bases, with 13 bases between them. The CDR3 loop spans 14 amino acids.

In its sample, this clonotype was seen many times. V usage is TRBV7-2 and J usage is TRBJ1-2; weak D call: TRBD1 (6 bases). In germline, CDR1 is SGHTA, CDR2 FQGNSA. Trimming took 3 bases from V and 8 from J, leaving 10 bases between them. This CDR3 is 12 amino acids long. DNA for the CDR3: TGTGCCAGCAGCTTCGACAGGAGCGGCTACACCTTC. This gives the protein CASSFDRSGYTF.

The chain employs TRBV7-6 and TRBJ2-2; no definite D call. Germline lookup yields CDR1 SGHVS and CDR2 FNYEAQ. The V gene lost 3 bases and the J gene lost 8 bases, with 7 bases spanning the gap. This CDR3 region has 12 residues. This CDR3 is CASSFWAGELFF. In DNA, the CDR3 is TGTGCCAGCAGCTTCTGGGCTGGGGAGCTGTTTTTT. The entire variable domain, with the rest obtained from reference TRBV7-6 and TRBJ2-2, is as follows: GAGVSQSPRYKVTKRGQDVALRCDPISGHVSLYWYRQALGQGPEFLTYFNYEAQQDKSGLPNDRFSAERPEGSISTLTIQRTEQRDSAMYRCASSFWAGELFFGEGSRLTVL.

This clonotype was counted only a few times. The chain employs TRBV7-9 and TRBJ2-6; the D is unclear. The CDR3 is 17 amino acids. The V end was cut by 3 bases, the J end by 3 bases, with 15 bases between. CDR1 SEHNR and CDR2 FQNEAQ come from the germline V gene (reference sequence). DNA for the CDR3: TGTGCCAGCAGCTTTCGTGGGCAGCCTGGTGGGGCCAACGTCCTGACTTTC. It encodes CASSFRGQPGGANVLTF.

The CDR3 loop is CASSQDRRTNYGYTF. The CDR3 region has the DNA TGCGCCAGCAGCCAAGATCGGAGAACTAACTATGGCTACACCTTC. The V and J genes are TRBV4-3 and TRBJ1-2; D is unclear. Trimming stripped 0 bases from V and 0 bases from J, with 8 bases between. Germline CDR1 reads LGHNA; CDR2 reads YSLEER. This CDR3 region has 15 residues.

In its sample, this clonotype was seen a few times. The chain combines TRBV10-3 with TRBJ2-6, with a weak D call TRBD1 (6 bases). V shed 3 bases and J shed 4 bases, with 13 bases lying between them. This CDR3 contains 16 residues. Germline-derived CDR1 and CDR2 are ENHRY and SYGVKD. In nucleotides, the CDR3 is TGTGCCATCAGTGACTCAGGGGTGAACGGGGCCAACGTCCTGACTTTC. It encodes CAISDSGVNGANVLTF.